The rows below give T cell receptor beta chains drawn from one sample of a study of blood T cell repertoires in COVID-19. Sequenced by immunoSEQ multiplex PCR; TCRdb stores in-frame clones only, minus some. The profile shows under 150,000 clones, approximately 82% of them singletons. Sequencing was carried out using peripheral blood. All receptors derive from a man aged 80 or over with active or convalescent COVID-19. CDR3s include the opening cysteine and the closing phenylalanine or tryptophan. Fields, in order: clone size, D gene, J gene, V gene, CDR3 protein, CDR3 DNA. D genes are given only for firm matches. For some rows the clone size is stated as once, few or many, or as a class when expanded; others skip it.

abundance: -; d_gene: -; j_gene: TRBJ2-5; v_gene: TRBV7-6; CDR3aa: CASSLASGGVTQETQYF; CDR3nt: TGTGCCAGCAGCTTAGCGAGTGGCGGGGTTACCCAAGAGACCCAGTACTTC
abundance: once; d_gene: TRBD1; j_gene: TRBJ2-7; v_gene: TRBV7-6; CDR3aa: CASSPLRDRVYEQYF; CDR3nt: TGTGCCAGCAGCCCCTTACGGGACAGGGTCTACGAGCAGTACTTC
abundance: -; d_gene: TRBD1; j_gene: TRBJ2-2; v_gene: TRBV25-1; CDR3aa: CASSGTGVDTGELFF; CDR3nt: TGTGCCAGCAGTGGGACAGGGGTCGACACCGGGGAGCTGTTTTTT
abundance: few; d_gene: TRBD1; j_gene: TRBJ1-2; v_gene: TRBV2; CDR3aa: CASSVGQGYGYTF; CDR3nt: TGTGCCAGCAGTGTGGGACAGGGCTATGGCTACACCTTC
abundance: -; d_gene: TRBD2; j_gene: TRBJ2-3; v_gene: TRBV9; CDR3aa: CASTSGGPRTDTQYF; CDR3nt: TGTGCCAGCACCAGCGGGGGCCCCCGCACAGATACGCAGTATTTT
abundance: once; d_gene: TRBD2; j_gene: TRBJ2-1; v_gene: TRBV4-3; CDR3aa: CASSQSRGVSGGAYNEQFF; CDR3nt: TGCGCCAGCAGCCAGAGCCGAGGGGTGAGCGGGGGGGCCTACAATGAGCAGTTCTTC
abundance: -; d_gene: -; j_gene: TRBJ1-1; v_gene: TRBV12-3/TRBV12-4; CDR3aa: CASSSDRMIAFF; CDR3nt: TGTGCCAGCAGTTCAGACAGGATGATAGCTTTCTTT
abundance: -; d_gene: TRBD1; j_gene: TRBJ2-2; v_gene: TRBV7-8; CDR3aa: CASSLALFTGQGAGTGELFF; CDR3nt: TGTGCCAGCAGCTTAGCTTTATTCACGGGACAGGGGGCAGGCACCGGGGAGCTGTTTTTT
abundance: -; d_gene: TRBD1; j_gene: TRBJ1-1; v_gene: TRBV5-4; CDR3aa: CASSLGQGASEAFF; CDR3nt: TGTGCCAGCAGCTTGGGACAGGGGGCTTCCGAAGCTTTCTTT
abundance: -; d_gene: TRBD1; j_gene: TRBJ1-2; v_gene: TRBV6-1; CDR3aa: CASSETQGSGGYTF; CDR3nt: TGTGCCAGCAGTGAAACACAGGGGAGTGGCGGCTACACCTTC
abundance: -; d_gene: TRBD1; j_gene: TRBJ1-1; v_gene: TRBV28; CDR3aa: CASSLSGGAFF; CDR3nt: TGTGCCAGCAGTTTATCAGGGGGAGCTTTCTTT
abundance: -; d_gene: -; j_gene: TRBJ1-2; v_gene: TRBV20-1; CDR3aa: CSASRTVDYTF; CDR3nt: TGCAGTGCTAGTAGGACAGTCGACTACACCTTC
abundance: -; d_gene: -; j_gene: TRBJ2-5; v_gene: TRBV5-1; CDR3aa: CASSNLWETQYF; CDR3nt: TGCGCCAGCAGTAACCTATGGGAGACCCAGTACTTC
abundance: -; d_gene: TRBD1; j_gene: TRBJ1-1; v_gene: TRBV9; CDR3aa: CASSVDGRGHTEAFF; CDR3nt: TGTGCCAGCAGCGTAGACGGCAGGGGGCACACTGAAGCTTTCTTT
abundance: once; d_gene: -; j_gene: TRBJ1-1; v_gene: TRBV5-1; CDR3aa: CASSLEGQQNTEAFF; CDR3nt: TGCGCCAGCAGCTTGGAAGGACAACAGAACACTGAAGCTTTCTTT
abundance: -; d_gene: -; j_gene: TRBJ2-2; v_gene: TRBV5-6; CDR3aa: CASSGDIYTGELFF; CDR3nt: TGTGCCAGCAGCGGGGACATCTACACCGGGGAGCTGTTTTTT
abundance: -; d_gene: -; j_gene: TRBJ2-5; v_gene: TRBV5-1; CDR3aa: CASSTTAGKETQYF; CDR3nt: TGCGCCAGCAGTACCACCGCAGGGAAAGAGACCCAGTACTTC
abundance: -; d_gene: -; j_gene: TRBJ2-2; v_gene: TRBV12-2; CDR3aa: CASRLEAGQGAGNTGELFF; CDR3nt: TGTGCAAGTCGCTTAGAGGCGGGACAGGGGGCCGGGAACACCGGGGAGCTGTTTTTT
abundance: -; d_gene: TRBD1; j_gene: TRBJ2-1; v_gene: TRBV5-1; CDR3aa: CASSLGTGGYNEQFF; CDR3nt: TGCGCCAGCAGCTTGGGGACAGGGGGTTACAATGAGCAGTTCTTC
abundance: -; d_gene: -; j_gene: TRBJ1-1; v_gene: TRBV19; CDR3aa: CASSVDTEAFF; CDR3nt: TGTGCCAGTTCAGTGGACACTGAAGCTTTCTTT
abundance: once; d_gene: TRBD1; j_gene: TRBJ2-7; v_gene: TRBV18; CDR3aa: CASSAGQGDYEQYF; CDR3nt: TGTGCCAGCTCAGCGGGACAGGGTGACTACGAGCAGTACTTC
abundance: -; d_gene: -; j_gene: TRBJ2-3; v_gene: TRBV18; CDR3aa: CASSPQLGEDTQYF; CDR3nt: TGTGCCAGCTCACCACAACTCGGGGAAGATACGCAGTATTTT
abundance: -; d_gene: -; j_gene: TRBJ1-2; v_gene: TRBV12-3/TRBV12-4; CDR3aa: CASGKAELYGYTF; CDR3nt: TGTGCCAGCGGAAAGGCGGAGCTCTATGGCTACACCTTC
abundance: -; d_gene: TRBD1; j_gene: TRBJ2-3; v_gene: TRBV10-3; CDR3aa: CAIMGQGAITDTQYF; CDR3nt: TGTGCCATCATGGGACAGGGGGCGATAACAGATACGCAGTATTTT
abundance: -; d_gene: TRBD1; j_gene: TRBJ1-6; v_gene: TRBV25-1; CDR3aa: CASSELQGPLHF; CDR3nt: TGTGCCAGCAGTGAATTACAGGGGCCCCTCCACTTT
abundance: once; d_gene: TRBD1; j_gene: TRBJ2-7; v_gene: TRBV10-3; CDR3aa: CAISGQGSYEQYF; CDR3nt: TGTGCCATCAGCGGACAGGGTTCCTACGAGCAGTACTTC
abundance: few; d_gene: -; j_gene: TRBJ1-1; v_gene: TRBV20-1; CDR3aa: CSAGGLTEAFF; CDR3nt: TGCAGTGCTGGGGGACTCACTGAAGCTTTCTTT
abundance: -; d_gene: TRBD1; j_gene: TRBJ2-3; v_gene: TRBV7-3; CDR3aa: CASSLIGGALDTQYF; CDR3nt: TGTGCCAGCAGCTTAATAGGGGGCGCCCTTGATACGCAGTATTTT
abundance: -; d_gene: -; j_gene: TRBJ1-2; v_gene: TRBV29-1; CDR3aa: CSVSGATNYGYTF; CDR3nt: TGCAGCGTGTCAGGGGCTACTAACTATGGCTACACCTTC
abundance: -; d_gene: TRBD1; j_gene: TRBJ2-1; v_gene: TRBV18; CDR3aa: CASSLQGSTYNEQFF; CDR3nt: TGTGCCAGCTCACTACAGGGGTCGACATACAATGAGCAGTTCTTC
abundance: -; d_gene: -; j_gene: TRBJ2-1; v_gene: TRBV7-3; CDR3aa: CASSLRGPTSFNEQFF; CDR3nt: TGTGCCAGCAGCCTCCGGGGACCGACTAGTTTTAATGAGCAGTTCTTC
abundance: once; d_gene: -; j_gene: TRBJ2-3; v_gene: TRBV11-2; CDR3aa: CASSLSTTRGGTQYF; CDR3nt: TGTGCCAGCAGCTTATCGACGACAAGGGGGGGTACGCAGTATTTT
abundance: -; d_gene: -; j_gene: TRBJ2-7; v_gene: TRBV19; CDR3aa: CASSRPDREGEQYF; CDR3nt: TGTGCCAGTAGCCGTCCGGACAGGGAGGGGGAGCAGTACTTC
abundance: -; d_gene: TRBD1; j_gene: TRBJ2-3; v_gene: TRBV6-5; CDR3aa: CASTGTGKDTQYF; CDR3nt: TGTGCCAGCACCGGGACAGGGAAAGATACGCAGTATTTT
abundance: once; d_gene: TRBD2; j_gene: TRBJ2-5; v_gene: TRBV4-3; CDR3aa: CASSQGGGVGETQYF; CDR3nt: TGCGCCAGCAGCCAAGGGGGAGGGGTTGGCGAGACCCAGTACTTC
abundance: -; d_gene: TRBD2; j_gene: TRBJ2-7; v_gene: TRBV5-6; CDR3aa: CASSWRGGPYEQYF; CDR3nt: TGTGCCAGCAGCTGGCGGGGGGGTCCCTACGAGCAGTACTTC
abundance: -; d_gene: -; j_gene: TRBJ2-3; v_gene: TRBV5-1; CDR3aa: CASSGLDTQYF; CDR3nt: TGCGCCAGCAGCGGCTTAGATACGCAGTATTTT
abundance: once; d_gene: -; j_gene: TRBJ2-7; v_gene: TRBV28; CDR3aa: CASSLGVYEQYF; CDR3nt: TGTGCCAGCAGTCTCGGGGTTTACGAGCAGTACTTC